This TCR beta chain was captured in a study of OX40 agonist ivuxolimab in advanced cancers. Across the whole study: Dose-escalation patients had hepatocellular carcinoma, melanoma, renal cell or head and neck cancer. Study-wide results and limits: Undetermined was the antigen specificity of the expanded peripheral T cells.

Assay used: immunoSEQ multiplex PCR; TCRdb lists only in-frame clones, some missing. The sample includes about 27,000 clones, about 90% of them seen just once. Germline loops: CDR1 LNHDA, CDR2 SQIVND (reference sequence). The germline V and J ends were trimmed by 4 bases and 1 base, with 15 bases remaining between them. This CDR3 spans 16 amino acids. Concerning this clone: Its antigen remains unidentified.

This rearrangement joins TRBV19 to TRBJ2-3; no clear D. Sequences were derived from CD4+ or CD8+ T cells sorted from blood, sampled in a trial of the OX40 agonist ivuxolimab. The TCR sequence derives from an adult with an advanced solid tumor such as melanoma, head and neck, liver or kidney cancer. In DNA form, the CDR3 reads TGTGCCAGTAGTAACCCCGACAACAGACGCACAGATACGCAGTATTTT. Protein sequence: CASSNPDNRRTDTQYF.